This TCR beta chain was recovered during a study of shared clonotypes between healthy human individuals. Both subsets, CD45RA+ naive and CD45RA-negative memory, were split from the CD4+ cells. Produced via immunoSEQ multiplex PCR; TCRdb's table is partial and in-frame only. The table lists 2 million to 2.5 million clones, over 85% of them singletons. Concerning this clone: Its antigen remains unidentified. Other DNA variants within this sample encode the same CDR3.

Germline CDR1 and CDR2: MDHEN and SYDVKM. Trimming removed 5 bases from V and 6 bases from J, with 10 bases in between. There are 12 residues in the CDR3. Study results and limitations: A handful of donors showed sharing of approximately 5% of naive CD4 clonotypes. Rarefaction analysis demonstrated incomplete sorted-subset sequencing notwithstanding large depth.

This chain uses TRBV28 with TRBJ1-2, with D possibly matching TRBD1 (6 bases). Sequenced material: naive CD4+ T cells from PBMCs. The subset is: CD45RA+ positively selected. The clonotype was recovered from a man aged 18 to 30 in good health. Some clones in this sample may be carry-over from other donors' samples. CDR3 in DNA: TGTGCCAGCAGTCAACAGGGAGATGGCTACACCTTC. Translated, it gives CASSQQGDGYTF.